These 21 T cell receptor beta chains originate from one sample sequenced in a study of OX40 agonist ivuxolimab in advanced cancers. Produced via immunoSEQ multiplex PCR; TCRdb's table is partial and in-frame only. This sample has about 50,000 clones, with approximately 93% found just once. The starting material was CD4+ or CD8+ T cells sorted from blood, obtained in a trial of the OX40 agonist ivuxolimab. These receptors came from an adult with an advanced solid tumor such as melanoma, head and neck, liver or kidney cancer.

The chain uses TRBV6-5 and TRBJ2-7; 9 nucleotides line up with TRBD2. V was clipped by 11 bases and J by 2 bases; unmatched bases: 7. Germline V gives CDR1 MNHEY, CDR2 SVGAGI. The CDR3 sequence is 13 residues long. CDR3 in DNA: TGTGCCGCCAGCCTAGCGGGAACCTACGAGCAGTACTTC. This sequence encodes CAASLAGTYEQYF.

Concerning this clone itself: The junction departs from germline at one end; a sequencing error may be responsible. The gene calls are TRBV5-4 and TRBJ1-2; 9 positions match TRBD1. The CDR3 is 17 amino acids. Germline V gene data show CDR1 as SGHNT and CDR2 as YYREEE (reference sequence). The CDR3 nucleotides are TGCGCCAGCAGCCATCACCACTCTGGACAGGGGAAGAATGGCTACACCTTC. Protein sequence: CASSHHHSGQGKNGYTF. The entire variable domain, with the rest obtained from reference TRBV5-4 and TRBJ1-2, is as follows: ETGVTQSPTHLIKTRGQQVTLRCSSQSGHNTVSWYQQALGQGPQFIFQYYREEENGRGNFPPRFSGLQFPNYSSELNVNALELDDSALYLCASSHHHSGQGKNGYTFGSGTRLTVV.

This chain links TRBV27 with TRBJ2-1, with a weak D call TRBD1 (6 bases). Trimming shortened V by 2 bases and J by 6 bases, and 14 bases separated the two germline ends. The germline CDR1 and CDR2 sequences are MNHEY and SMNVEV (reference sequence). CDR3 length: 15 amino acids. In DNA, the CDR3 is TGTGCCAGCAGTTTAGGACAGCCCGGGCCCAATGAGCAGTTCTTC. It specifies CASSLGQPGPNEQFF.

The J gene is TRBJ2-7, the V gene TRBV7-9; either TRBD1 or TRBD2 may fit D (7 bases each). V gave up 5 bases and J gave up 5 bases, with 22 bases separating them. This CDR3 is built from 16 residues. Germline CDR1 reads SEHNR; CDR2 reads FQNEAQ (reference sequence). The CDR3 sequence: CASSPGLGRGGDEQYF. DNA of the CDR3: TGTGCCAGCAGCCCCGGGTTGGGCAGGGGGGGCGACGAGCAGTACTTC.

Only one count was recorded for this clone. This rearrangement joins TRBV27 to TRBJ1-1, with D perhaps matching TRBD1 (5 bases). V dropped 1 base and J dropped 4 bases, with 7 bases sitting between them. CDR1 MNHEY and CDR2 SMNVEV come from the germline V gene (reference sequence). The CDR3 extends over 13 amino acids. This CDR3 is CASSLLGGTEAFF. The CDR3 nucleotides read TGTGCCAGCAGTTTATTGGGGGGCACTGAAGCTTTCTTT.

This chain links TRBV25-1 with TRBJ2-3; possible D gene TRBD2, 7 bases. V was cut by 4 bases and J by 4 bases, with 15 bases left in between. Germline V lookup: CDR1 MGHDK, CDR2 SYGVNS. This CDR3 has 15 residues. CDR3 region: CASSVRWGGADTQYF. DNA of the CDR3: TGTGCCAGCAGTGTTCGGTGGGGGGGCGCAGATACGCAGTATTTT.

The CDR3, as DNA: TGCGCCAGCAGCCATACTAGCGAGAGGAACACCGGGGAGCTGTTTTTT. The encoded protein is CASSHTSERNTGELFF. The V and J genes are TRBV4-3 and TRBJ2-2, with 7 bases that match TRBD2. This CDR3 region has 16 residues. V was pared by 3 bases and J by 1 base, with 5 bases of the junction left unmatched. Germline V CDR1 and CDR2: LGHNA, YSLEER.

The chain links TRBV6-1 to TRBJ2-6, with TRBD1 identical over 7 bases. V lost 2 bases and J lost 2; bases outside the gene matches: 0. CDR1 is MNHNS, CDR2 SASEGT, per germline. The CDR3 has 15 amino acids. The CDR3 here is CASSEQGAGANVLTF. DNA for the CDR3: TGTGCCAGCAGTGAACAGGGGGCTGGGGCCAACGTCCTGACTTTC.

This chain's CDR3 is CASSLERSYNEQFF. CDR3 nucleotides: TGTGCCAGCAGCTTAGAGCGGAGTTACAATGAGCAGTTCTTC. V and J are TRBV7-9 and TRBJ2-1; weak D call: TRBD2 (5 bases). This CDR3 is built from 14 residues. V was clipped by 1 base and J by 4 bases, with 8 bases between them. Germline V gene lookup returns CDR1 SEHNR and CDR2 FQNEAQ (reference sequence).

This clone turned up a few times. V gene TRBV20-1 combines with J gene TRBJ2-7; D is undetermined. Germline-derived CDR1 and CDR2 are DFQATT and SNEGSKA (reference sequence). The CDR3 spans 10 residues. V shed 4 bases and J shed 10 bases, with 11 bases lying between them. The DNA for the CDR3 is TGCAGTGCTAAGACTGGGATTCAGTACTTC. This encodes CSAKTGIQYF.

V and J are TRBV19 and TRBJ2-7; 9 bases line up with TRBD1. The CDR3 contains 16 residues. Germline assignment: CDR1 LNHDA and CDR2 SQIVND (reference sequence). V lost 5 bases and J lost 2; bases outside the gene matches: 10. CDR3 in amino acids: CASSLLLGQGTYEQYF. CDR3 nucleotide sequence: TGTGCCAGTAGTTTACTTCTCGGACAGGGGACCTACGAGCAGTACTTC.

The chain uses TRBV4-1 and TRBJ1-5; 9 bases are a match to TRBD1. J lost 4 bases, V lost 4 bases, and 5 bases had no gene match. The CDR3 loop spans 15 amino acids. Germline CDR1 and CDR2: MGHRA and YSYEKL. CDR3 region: CASSLGQGRNQPQHF. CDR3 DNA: TGCGCCAGCAGCCTCGGACAGGGGCGGAATCAGCCCCAGCATTTT.

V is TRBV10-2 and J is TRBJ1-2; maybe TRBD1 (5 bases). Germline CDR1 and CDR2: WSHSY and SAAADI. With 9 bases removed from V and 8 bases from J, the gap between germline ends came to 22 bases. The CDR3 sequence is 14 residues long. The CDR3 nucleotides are TGCGCCAGTCTACTTCCGGGACGGCGTGAGGGCTACACCTTC. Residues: CASLLPGRREGYTF.

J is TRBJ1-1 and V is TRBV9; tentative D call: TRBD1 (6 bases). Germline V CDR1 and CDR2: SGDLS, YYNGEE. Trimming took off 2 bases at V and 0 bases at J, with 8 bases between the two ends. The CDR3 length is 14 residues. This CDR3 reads CASSVRGMNTEAFF. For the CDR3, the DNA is TGTGCCAGCAGCGTTAGGGGGATGAACACTGAAGCTTTCTTT.

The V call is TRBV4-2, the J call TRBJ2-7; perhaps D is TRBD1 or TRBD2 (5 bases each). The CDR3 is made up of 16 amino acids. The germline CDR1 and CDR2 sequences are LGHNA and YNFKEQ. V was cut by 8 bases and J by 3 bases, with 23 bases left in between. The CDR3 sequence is CASGSNSGSRGYEQYF. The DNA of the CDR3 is TGTGCCAGCGGCTCGAATTCAGGGAGCCGGGGCTACGAGCAGTACTTC.

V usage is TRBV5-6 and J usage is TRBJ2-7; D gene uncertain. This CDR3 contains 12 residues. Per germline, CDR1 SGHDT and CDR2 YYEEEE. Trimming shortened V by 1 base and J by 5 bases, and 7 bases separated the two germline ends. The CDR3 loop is CASSLSLDEQYF. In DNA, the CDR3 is TGTGCCAGCAGCTTGAGTCTGGACGAGCAGTACTTC.

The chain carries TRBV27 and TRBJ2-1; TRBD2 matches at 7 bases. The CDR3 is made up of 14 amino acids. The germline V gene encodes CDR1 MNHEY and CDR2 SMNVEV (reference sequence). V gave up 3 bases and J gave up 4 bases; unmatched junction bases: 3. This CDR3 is CASSFLADYNEQFF. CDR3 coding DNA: TGTGCCAGCAGTTTCCTAGCGGATTACAATGAGCAGTTCTTC.

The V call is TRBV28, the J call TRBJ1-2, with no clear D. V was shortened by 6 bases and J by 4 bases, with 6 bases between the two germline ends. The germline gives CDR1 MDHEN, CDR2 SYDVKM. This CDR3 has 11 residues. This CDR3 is CASSPAYGYTF. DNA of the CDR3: TGTGCCAGCAGCCCGGCCTATGGCTACACCTTC.

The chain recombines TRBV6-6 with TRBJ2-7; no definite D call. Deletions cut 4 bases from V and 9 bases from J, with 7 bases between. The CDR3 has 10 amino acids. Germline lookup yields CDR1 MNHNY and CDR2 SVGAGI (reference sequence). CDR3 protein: CASSSSGQYF. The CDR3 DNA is TGTGCCAGCAGTTCATCCGGGCAGTACTTC.

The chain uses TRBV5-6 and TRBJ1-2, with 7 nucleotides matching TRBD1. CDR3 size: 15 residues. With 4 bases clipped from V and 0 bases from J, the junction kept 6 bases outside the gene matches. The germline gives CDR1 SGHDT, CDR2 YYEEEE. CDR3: CASSGNRGANYGYTF. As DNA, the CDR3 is TGTGCCAGCAGCGGAAACAGGGGAGCTAACTATGGCTACACCTTC.

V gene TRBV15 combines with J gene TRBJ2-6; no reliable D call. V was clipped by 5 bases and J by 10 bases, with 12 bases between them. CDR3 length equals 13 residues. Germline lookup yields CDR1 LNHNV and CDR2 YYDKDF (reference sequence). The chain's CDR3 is CATSQQVANVLTF. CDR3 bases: TGTGCCACCAGCCAACAAGTAGCAAACGTCCTGACTTTC.